This T cell receptor (beta chain) was captured by sequencing in a study of blood T cells in healthy people across ages (dated by TCRdb to 2013 to 2016). As for the study more broadly: In model experiments, roughly one uniquely barcoded TCR beta cDNA molecule per two T cells was captured by template switching. Age-related changes in TCR beta repertoire diversity were measured in the study by deep sequencing normalized with unique cDNA molecular identifiers. To avoid experimental bias, donors of different ages were spread randomly across the sequencing lanes. The donors were split into four age groups: young (average 16 years), middle-aged (39), aged (over 55) and long-lived (approximately 80). For two donors (one aged 18 to 30 and one aged 80 or older), the study analyzed two additional independent replicas of 1 million unique cDNA reads from the same blood draw.

Turning to this clonotype: There is no known antigen for this receptor. Within one base of it there is no much larger clone, and no base qualities were kept.

Summary of the overall study and its limitations: Observed TCR beta diversity correlated strongly with the percentage of naive T cells measured by flow cytometry. Estimates of total diversity based on one million sequenced T cells were considered lower bounds and underestimates. The CMV infection status of donors was not known, potentially confounding age-related changes in expanded clonotypes. As age increased, observed TCR beta diversity per million T cells dropped in a roughly linear way, and a significant reduction was already evident by age 40. Compared with the aged group, the long-lived group had more naive CD4+ T cells, fewer expanded clones and increased TCR diversity, suggesting age selection. Bulk unsorted PBMC profiling prevented conclusive comparison of naive and antigen-experienced compartments.

The roughly 39 donors, aged about 6 to 95 years, were systemically healthy Caucasian individuals from Russia. Ten milliliters of peripheral blood were drawn from each donor into EDTA-treated Vacutainer tubes. Ficoll-Paque density-gradient centrifugation was used to isolate PBMCs, with at least 6 million obtained per sample. Total RNA, at least 5 micrograms per sample, was extracted from PBMCs with Trizol reagent. The percentages of naive CD45RAhigh/CD27high T cells were determined by flow cytometry on a PBMC aliquot from every donor. The protocol used for the library was 5' RACE. Sequencing used an Illumina HiSeq 2500. A second PCR of roughly 7 to 11 cycles was performed with a sample-barcoded 5' primer and a J-beta primer mix. A template-switch 5' adaptor carrying 12 random nucleotides introduced a unique molecular identifier onto each TCR beta cDNA molecule. At least 2.5 million CDR3-containing paired-end reads were obtained from each sample. First-strand cDNA synthesis was performed from all RNA using the Mint cDNA synthesis kit, with priming by a TRBC-specific oligonucleotide. After uracil-DNA glycosylase treatment, a first 18-cycle PCR used universal primers M1SS and BC2_uni_R on all cDNA. Processing in the source paper ran as follows. Normalization of each sample was performed by random selection of 1 million high-quality reads, each carrying a distinct molecular identifier. Instead of being binned into consensus sequences, reads that shared molecular identifiers were thrown out. MiTCR, with a Q25 quality threshold and the strictest error-elimination algorithm, was used for CDR3 identification, clonotype clustering and error correction. Lower-bound total TCR beta diversity was estimated with a nonparametric unseen species model using Euler transformation. TCRdb itself trimmed the public reads at Q25 with fastp, ran MiXCR and retained productive beta chains. A single entry per CDR3 protein holds the most common genes and DNA from its merged rows. These V and J calls derive from TCRdb rather than the authors' analysis. The sample contains hundreds of thousands of distinct CDR3 sequences, around 48% of them found a single time. The ten largest clonotypes hold 13% of the sample.

Unmatched junction bases come to 10, with V trimmed by 2 bases and J by 5 bases. The germline V gene (reference sequence) yields DFQATT for CDR1 and SNEGSKA for CDR2. From cysteine to phenylalanine, the CDR3 is 16 amino acids long. Just CDR3 DNA is preserved here, 48 bases in frame from base 1. The source of this sequence is a man younger than 40 in good health. Input material: blood. The V and J genes are TRBV20-1 and TRBJ2-3; 10 central bases correspond to TRBD2. The DNA is as follows: TGCAGTGCTAGAATGGGTGAAGCGGGGGGGCTAGATACGCAGTATTTT. Its translation is CSARMGEAGGLDTQYF.